This entry features one T cell receptor (beta chain) sequence. The specificity of this receptor is unknown. The input lacks base qualities; no much larger clone sits a single base away. TCRbeta CDR3 regions were amplified from genomic DNA using the immunoSEQ Assay, a bias-controlled multiplex PCR. The original methods were these. Within the assay, amplification of reference gene primers was used to estimate how many nucleated cells each sample contained. Sequence reads were collapsed and filtered to measure the absolute abundance of every unique TCRbeta CDR3 rearrangement. For each sample, productive Simpson clonality was calculated by taking the square root of Simpson's diversity index across productive rearrangements. The table comes from immuneACCESS by way of TCRdb, which keeps in-frame sequences with V and J called. Part of the clones is missing from these tables; in studies checked, under half for an unresolved V gene and the rest for unknown reasons. V and J calls and clone size are copied from that table; D and trimming were computed from the DNA. This sample has about 49,000 clones in its table, and roughly 82% of those were observed once. The top ten clonotypes cover 2.5% to 3% of the sample.

V sheds 2 bases and J sheds 3 bases, leaving 10 bases between their ends. Its CDR3 holds 14 amino acids, cysteine through phenylalanine. Of all the DNA, just the CDR3 is kept, 42 bases in frame from base 1. CDR1 and CDR2, per the germline V gene, are MDHEN and SYDVKM. These data originate in a study of blood T cell repertoires in COVID-19 (dated by TCRdb to 2018 to 2020). Concerning the study at large: Samples from collaborators originated in the United States, Italy and Spain and spanned both the acute and convalescent phases of COVID-19. The samples were drawn from two sources: the first 160 participants of the ongoing ImmuneRACE study, and fewer than 1,500 subjects contributed by 6 global collaborators. Where available, HLA class I and class II types were obtained from metadata supplied by the sample provider rather than from assay-based typing. A de-identified subject ID, COVID-19 status, age in years and sex were almost always included in the sample metadata. The material from the prospective study consisted of cDNA or gDNA derived from T cells, B-cell-depleted T cells, or PBMCs. Subjects who had been exposed to COVID-19, were actively infected with it, or had recovered from it provided the deeply sampled blood TCRbeta repertoires that made up the dataset. The repertoires were made available in a free public database intended to serve as a resource for research on the immune response to SARS-CoV-2.

Collaborating institutions collected whole blood in K2EDTA tubes following their own protocols. For TCRbeta analysis, collaborator samples were shipped as frozen whole blood, as isolated PBMCs, or as DNA extracted from either sample type. The paper as a whole reports these results and caveats: The quantity of clinical and demographic metadata differed by source and by participant and was supplied without curation.

The receptor's source is a woman between 55 and 75 years old with acute or convalescent COVID-19. Sequencing input: peripheral blood. The rearrangement joined TRBV28 to TRBJ1-1; the D gene is perhaps TRBD1, from 5 matching bases. The encoded CDR3 is CASSLRQSYTEAFF. DNA sequence: TGTGCCAGCAGTTTAAGACAGTCCTACACTGAAGCTTTCTTT. The full variable domain, with segments outside the CDR3 supplied by the reference TRBV28 and TRBJ1-1 proteins, appears as DVKVTQSSRYLVKRTGEKVFLECVQDMDHENMFWYRQDPGLGLRLIYFSYDVKMKEKGDIPEGYSVSREKKERFSLILESASTNQTSMYLCASSLRQSYTEAFFGQGTRLTVV.